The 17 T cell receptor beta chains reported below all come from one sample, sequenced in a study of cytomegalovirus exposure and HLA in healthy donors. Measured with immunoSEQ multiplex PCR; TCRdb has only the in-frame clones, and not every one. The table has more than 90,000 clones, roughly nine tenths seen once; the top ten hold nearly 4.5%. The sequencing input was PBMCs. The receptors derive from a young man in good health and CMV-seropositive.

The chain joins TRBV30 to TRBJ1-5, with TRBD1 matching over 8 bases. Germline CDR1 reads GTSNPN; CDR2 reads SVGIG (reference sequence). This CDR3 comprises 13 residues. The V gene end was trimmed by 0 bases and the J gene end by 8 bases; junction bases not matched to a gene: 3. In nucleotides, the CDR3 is TGTGCCTGGAGTGTACAGGGGGGGAAGCCCCAGCATTTT. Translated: CAWSVQGGKPQHF. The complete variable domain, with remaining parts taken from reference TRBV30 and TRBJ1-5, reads SQTIHQWPATLVQPVGSPLSLECTVEGTSNPNLYWYRQAAGRGLQLLFYSVGIGQISSEVPQNLSASRPQDRQFILSSKKLLLSDSGFYLCAWSVQGGKPQHFGDGTRLSIL.

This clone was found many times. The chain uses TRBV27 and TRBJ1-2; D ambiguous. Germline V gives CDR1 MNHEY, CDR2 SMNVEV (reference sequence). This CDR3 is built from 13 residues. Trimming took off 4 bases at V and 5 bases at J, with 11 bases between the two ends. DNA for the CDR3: TGTGCCAGCAGTTCGGCGGATTATTATGGCTACACCTTC. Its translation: CASSSADYYGYTF.

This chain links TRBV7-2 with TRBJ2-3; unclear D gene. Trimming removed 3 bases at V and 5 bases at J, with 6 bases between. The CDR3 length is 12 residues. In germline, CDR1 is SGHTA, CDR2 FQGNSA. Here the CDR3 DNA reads TGTGCCAGCAGCTTCGTTATAGATACGCAGTATTTT. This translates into CASSFVIDTQYF.

CDR3 residues: CASSLEDRGLYGYTF. CDR3 coding DNA: TGTGCCAGCAGCTTGGAGGACAGGGGGCTTTATGGCTACACCTTC. The chain uses TRBV5-5 and TRBJ1-2, with 11 bases aligning to TRBD1. Germline V gene data show CDR1 as SGHKS and CDR2 as YYEKEE (reference sequence). The CDR3 runs to 15 residues. J was trimmed by 5 bases and V by 0 bases; bases with no gene match: 3.

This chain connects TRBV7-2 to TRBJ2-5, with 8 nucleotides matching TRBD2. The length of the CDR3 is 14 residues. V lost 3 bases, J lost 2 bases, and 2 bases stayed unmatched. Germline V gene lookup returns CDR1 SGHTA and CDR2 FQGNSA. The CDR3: CASSFSGVQETQYF. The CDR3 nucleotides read TGTGCCAGCAGCTTTAGCGGGGTTCAAGAGACCCAGTACTTC.

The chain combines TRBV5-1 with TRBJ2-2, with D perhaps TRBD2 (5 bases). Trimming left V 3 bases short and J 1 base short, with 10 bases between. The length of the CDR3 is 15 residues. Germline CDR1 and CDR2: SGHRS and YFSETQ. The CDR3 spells CASSSGEMNTGELFF. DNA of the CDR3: TGCGCCAGCAGCTCCGGGGAGATGAACACCGGGGAGCTGTTTTTT.

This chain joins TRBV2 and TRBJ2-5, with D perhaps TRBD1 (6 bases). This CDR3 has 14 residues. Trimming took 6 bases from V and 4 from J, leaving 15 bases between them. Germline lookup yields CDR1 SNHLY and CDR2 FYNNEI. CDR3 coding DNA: TGTGCCAGCAGGGAACAGGGTTCTATAGAGACCCAGTACTTC. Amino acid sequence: CASREQGSIETQYF.

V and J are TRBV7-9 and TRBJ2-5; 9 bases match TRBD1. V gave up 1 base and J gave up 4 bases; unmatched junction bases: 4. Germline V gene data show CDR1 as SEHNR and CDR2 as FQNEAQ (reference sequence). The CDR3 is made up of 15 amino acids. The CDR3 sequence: CASSLGTGARETQYF. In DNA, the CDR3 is TGTGCCAGCAGCTTAGGGACAGGGGCGCGAGAGACCCAGTACTTC.

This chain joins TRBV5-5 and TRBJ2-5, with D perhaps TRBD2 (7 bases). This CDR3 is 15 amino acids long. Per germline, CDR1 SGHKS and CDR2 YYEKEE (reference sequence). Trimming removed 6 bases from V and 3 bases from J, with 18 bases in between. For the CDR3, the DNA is TGTGCCAGCACCTCGGGGAGGGGGGTAGAAGAGACCCAGTACTTC. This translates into CASTSGRGVEETQYF.

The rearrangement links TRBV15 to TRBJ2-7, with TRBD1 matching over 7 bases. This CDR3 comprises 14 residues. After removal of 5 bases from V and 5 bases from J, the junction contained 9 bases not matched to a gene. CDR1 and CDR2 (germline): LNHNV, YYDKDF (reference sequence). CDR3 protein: CATSDPTGRNEQYF. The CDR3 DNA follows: TGTGCCACCAGCGACCCGACAGGGCGGAACGAGCAGTACTTC.

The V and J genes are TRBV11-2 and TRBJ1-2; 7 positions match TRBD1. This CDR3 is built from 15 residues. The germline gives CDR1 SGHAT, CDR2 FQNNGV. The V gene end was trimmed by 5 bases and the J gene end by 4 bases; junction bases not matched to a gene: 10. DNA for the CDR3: TGTGCCAGCAGCCAGGACAGGCCGGTTATCTATGGCTACACCTTC. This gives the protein CASSQDRPVIYGYTF.

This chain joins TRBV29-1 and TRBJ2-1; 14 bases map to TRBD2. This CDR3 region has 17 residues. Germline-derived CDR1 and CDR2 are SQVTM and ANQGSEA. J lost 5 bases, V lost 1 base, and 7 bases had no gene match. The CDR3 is CSVEGGGLAGGNNEQFF. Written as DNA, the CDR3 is TGCAGCGTTGAAGGGGGCGGACTAGCGGGGGGAAACAATGAGCAGTTCTTC.

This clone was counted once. CDR3 amino acids: CASSQDPPGTYSYEQYF. The CDR3 coding sequence is TGCGCCAGCAGCCAAGATCCCCCCGGGACATACTCCTACGAGCAGTACTTC. The rearrangement joins TRBV4-3 to TRBJ2-7; a possible D gene is TRBD1 (6 bases). CDR3 length: 17 residues. Germline-derived CDR1 and CDR2 are LGHNA and YSLEER. With 0 bases removed from V and 0 bases from J, the gap between germline ends came to 15 bases.

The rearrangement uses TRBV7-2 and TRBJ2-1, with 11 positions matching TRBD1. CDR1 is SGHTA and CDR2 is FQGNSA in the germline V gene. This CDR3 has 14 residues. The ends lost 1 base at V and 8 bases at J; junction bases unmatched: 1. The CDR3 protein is CASSLGTGGDEQFF. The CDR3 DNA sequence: TGTGCCAGCAGCTTAGGGACAGGGGGCGATGAGCAGTTCTTC.

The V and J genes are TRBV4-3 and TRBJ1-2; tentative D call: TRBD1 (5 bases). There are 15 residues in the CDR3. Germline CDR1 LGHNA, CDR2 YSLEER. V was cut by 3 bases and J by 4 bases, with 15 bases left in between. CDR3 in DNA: TGCGCCAGCAGCCAGCAAAGACAGTCGGTCTATGGCTACACCTTC. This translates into CASSQQRQSVYGYTF.

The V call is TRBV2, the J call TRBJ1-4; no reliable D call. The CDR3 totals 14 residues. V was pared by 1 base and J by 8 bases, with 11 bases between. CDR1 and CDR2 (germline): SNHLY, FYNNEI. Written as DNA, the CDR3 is TGTGCCAGCAGTGAAGGTGGCAGGTTGGAAAAACTGTTTTTT. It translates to CASSEGGRLEKLFF.

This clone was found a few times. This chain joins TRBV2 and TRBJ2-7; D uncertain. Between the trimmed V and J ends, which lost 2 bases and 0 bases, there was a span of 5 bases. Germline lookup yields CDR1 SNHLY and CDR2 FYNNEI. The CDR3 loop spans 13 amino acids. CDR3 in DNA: TGTGCCAGCAGTGAAACGAGCTCCTACGAGCAGTACTTC. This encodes CASSETSSYEQYF.